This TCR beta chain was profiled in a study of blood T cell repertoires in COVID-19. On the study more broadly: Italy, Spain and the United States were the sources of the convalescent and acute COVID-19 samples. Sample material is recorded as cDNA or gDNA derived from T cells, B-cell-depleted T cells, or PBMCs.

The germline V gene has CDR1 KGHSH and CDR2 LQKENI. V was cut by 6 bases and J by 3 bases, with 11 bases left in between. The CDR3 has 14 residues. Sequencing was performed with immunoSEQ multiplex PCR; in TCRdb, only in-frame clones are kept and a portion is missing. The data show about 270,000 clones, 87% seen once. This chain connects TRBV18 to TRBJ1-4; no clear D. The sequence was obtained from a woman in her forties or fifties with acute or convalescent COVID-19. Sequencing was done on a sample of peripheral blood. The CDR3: CASSEGTANEKLFF. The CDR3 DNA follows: TGTGCCAGCTCTGAGGGTACAGCTAATGAAAAACTGTTTTTT. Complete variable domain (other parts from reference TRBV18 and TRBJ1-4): NAGVMQNPRHLVRRRGQEARLRCSPMKGHSHVYWYRQLPEEGLKFMVYLQKENIIDESGMPKERFSAEFPKEGPSILRIQQVVRGDSAAYFCASSEGTANEKLFFGSGTQLSVL.